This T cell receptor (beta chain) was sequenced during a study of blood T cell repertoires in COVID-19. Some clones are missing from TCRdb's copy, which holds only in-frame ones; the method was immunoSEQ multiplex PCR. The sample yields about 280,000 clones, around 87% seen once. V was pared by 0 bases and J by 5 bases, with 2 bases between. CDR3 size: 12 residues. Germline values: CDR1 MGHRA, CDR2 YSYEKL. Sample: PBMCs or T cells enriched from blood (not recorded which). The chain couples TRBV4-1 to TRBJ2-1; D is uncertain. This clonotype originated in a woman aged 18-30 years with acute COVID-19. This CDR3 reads CASSQDNNEQFF. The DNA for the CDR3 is TGCGCCAGCAGCCAAGATAACAATGAGCAGTTCTTC.